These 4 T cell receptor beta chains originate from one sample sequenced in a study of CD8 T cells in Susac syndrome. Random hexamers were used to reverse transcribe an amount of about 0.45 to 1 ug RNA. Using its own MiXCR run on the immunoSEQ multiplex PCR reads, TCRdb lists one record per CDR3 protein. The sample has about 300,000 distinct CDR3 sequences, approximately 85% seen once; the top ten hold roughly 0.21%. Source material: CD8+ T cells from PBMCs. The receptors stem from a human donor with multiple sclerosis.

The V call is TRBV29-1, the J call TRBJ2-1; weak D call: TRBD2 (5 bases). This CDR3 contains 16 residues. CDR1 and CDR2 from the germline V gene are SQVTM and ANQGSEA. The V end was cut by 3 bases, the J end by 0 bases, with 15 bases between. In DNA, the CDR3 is TGCAGCGTTGAGGGAGTCGCGTCAAGCTCCTACAATGAGCAGTTCTTC. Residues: CSVEGVASSSYNEQFF.

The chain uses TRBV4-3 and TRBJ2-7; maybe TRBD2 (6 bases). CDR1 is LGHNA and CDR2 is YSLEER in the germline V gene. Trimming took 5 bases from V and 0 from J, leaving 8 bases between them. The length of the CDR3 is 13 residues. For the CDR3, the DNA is TGCGCCAGCAGCTGGCGGGACTCCTACGAGCAGTACTTC. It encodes CASSWRDSYEQYF.

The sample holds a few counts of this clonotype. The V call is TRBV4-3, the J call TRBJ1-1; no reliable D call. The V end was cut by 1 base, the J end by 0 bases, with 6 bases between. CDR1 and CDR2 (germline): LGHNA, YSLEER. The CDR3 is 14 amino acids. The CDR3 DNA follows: TGCGCCAGCAGCCAAGGCAGATTGAACACTGAAGCTTTCTTT. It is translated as CASSQGRLNTEAFF.

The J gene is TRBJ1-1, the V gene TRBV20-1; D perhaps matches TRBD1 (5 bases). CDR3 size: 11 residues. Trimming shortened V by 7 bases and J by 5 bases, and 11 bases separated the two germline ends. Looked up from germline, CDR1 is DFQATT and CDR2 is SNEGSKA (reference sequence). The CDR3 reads CSEGWGTEAFF. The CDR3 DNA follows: TGCAGTGAAGGCTGGGGGACTGAAGCTTTCTTT.